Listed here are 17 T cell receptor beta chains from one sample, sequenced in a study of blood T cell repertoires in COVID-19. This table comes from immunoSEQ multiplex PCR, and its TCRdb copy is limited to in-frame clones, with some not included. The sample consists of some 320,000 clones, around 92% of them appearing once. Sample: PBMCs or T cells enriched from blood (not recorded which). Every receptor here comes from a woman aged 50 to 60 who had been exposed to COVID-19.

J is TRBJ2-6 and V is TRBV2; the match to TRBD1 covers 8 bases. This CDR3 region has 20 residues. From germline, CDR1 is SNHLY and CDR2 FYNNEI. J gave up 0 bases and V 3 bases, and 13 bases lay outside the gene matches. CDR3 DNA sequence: TGTGCCAGCAGTGATAAAGTTTCGGACAGGGTTCACTCTGGGGCCAACGTCCTGACTTTC. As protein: CASSDKVSDRVHSGANVLTF.

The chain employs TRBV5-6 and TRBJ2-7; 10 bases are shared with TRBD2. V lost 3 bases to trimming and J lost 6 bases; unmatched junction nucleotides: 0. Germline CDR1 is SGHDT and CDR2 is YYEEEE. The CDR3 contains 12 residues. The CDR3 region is CASSWTSGEQYF. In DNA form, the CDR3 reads TGTGCCAGCAGCTGGACTAGCGGCGAGCAGTACTTC.

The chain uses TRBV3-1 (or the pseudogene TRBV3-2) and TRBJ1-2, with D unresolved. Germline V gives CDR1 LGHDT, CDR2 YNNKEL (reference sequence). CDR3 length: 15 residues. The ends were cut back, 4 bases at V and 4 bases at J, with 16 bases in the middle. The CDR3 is CASSPSWAPSYGYTF. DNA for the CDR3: TGTGCCAGCAGCCCCTCCTGGGCACCGAGCTATGGCTACACCTTC.

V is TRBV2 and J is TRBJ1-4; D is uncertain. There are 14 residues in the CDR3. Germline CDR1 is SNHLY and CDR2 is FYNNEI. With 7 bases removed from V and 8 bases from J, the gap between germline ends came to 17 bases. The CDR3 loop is CASTPRRTVEKLFF. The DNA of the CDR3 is TGTGCCAGCACCCCCCGGAGAACGGTAGAAAAACTGTTTTTT.

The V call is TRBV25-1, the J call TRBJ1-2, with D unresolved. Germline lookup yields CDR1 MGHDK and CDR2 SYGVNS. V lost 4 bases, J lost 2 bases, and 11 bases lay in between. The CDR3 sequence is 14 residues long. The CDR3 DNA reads TGTGCCAGCAGTGTTCCCGGGGTGAACTATGGCTACACCTTC. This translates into CASSVPGVNYGYTF.

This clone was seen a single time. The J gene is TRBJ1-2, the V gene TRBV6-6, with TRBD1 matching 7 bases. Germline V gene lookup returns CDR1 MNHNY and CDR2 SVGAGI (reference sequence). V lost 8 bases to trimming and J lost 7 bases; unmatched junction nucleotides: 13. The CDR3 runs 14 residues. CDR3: CASGGTADEGGYTF. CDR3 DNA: TGTGCCAGCGGGGGGACAGCGGATGAGGGTGGCTACACCTTC.

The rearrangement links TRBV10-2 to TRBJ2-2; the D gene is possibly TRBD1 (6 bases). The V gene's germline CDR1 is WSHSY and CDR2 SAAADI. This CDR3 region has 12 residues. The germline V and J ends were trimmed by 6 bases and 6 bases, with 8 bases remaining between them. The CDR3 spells CASRQGPGELFF. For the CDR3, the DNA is TGCGCCAGCAGACAGGGCCCCGGGGAGCTGTTTTTT.

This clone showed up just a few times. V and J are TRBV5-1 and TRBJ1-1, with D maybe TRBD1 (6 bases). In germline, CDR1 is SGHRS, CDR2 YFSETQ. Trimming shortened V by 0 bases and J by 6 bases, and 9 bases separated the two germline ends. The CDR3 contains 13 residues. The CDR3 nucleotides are TGCGCCAGCAGCTTGGCCAGGGGTCCTGAAGCTTTCTTT. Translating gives CASSLARGPEAFF.

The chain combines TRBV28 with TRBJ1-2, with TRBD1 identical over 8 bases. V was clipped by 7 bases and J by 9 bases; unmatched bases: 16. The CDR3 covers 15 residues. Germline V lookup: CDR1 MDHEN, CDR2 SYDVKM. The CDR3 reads CASTGPPVTGVSYTF. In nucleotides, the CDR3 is TGTGCCAGCACGGGACCCCCGGTGACAGGGGTTAGCTACACCTTC.

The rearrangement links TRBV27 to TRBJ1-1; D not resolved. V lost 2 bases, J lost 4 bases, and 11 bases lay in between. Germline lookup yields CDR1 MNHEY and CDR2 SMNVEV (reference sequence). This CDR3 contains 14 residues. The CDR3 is CASSLVPSGTEAFF. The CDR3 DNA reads TGTGCCAGCAGTTTAGTGCCCTCGGGCACTGAAGCTTTCTTT.

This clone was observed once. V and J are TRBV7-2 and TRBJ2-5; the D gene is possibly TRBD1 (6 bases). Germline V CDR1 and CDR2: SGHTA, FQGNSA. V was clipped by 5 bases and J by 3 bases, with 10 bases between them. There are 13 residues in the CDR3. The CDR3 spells CASSVQGKETQYF. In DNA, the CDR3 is TGTGCCAGCAGCGTACAGGGAAAAGAGACCCAGTACTTC. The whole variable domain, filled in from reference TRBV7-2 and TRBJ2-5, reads GAGVSQSPSNKVTEKGKDVELRCDPISGHTALYWYRQSLGQGLEFLIYFQGNSAPDKSGLPSDRFSAERTGGSVSTLTIQRTQQEDSAVYLCASSVQGKETQYFGPGTRLLVL.

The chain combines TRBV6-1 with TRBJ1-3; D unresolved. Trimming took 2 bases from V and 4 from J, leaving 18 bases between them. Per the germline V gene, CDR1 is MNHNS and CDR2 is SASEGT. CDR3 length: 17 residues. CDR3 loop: CASSEYAGPGVGNTIYF. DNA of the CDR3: TGTGCCAGCAGTGAATACGCCGGTCCCGGGGTAGGAAACACCATATATTTT.

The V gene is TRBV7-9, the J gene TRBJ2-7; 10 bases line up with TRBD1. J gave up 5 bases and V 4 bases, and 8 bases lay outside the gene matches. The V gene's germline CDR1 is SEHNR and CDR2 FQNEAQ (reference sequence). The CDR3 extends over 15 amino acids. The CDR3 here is CASSSSGQGNNEQYF. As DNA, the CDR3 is TGTGCCAGCAGCTCCTCGGGACAGGGGAACAACGAGCAGTACTTC. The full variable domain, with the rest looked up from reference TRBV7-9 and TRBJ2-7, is DTGVSQNPRHKITKRGQNVTFRCDPISEHNRLYWYRQTLGQGPEFLTYFQNEAQLEKSRLLSDRFSAERPKGSFSTLEIQRTEQGDSAMYLCASSSSGQGNNEQYFGPGTRLTVT.

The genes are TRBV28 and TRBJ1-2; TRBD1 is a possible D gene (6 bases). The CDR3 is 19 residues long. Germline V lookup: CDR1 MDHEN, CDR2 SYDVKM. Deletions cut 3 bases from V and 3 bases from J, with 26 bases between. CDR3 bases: TGTGCCAGCAGTTTCCCGATCGACAGGCGGATACCGGGTGACTATGGCTACACCTTC. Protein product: CASSFPIDRRIPGDYGYTF.

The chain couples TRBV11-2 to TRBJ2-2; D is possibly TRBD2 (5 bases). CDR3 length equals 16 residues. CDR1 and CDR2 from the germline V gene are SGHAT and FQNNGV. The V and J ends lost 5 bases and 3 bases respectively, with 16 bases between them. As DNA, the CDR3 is TGTGCCAGCAGCCCCCCCGGGGTTCGGGACACCGGGGAGCTGTTTTTT. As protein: CASSPPGVRDTGELFF. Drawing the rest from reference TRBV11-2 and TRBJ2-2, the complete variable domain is EAGVAQSPRYKIIEKRQSVAFWCNPISGHATLYWYQQILGQGPKLLIQFQNNGVVDDSQLPKDRFSAERLKGVDSTLKIQPAKLEDSAVYLCASSPPGVRDTGELFFGEGSRLTVL.

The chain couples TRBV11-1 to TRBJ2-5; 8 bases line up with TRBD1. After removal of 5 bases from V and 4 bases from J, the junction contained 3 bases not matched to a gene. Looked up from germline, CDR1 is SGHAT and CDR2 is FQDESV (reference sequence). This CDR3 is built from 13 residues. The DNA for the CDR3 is TGTGCCAGCAGCATGACAGGGGTAGAGACCCAGTACTTC. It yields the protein CASSMTGVETQYF. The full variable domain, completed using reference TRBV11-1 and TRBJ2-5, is EAEVAQSPRYKITEKSQAVAFWCDPISGHATLYWYRQILGQGPELLVQFQDESVVDDSQLPKDRFSAERLKGVDSTLKIQPAELGDSAMYLCASSMTGVETQYFGPGTRLLVL.

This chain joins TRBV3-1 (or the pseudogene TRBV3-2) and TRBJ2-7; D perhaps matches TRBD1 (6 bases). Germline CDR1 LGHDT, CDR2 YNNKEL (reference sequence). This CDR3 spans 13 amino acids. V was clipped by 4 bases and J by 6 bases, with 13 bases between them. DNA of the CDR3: TGTGCCAGCAGCCCCGGAACAGGGAGCGAGCAGTACTTC. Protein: CASSPGTGSEQYF.